One sample yielded the 9 T cell receptor beta chains listed below, sequenced in a study of response to subunit inactivated influenza vaccine. Each CDR3 protein is one row after TCRdb ran MiXCR on the RT-PCR reads. Here the sample spans approximately 530,000 distinct CDR3 sequences, 10% to 15% being singletons. This specimen consisted of PBMCs from blood, obtained about 40 days after vaccination. The receptors come from a middle-aged man who received an inactivated influenza vaccine.

In its sample, this clonotype was seen a few times. The chain is built from TRBV12-3 or TRBV12-4 and TRBJ2-7, with TRBD2 matching 14 bases. Unmatched junction bases numbered 6, after V lost 6 bases and J lost 2 bases. This CDR3 is built from 16 residues. In nucleotides, the CDR3 is TGTGCCAGCAGCAGACCGGGACTAGCGGGGGCCTACGAGCAGTACTTC. This codes for CASSRPGLAGAYEQYF.

This clonotype came up many times. This chain connects TRBV4-2 to TRBJ1-5, with D unclear. CDR3 length: 13 amino acids. Trimming cost V 0 bases and J 5 bases, with 5 bases left between them. Germline loops: CDR1 LGHNA, CDR2 YNFKEQ. CDR3 amino acids: CASSQELYQPQHF. The CDR3 DNA follows: TGTGCCAGCAGCCAAGAGTTGTATCAGCCCCAGCATTTT.

The V and J genes are TRBV6-1 and TRBJ2-2, with a tentative D call TRBD2 (5 bases). The CDR3 contains 15 residues. CDR1 is MNHNS, CDR2 SASEGT, per germline. V dropped 8 bases and J dropped 1 base, with 14 bases sitting between them. CDR3 nucleotides: TGTGCCAGCGGAGAAACTGCGGGGAACACCGGGGAGCTGTTTTTT. Its protein product is CASGETAGNTGELFF.

The chain uses TRBV5-1 and TRBJ1-2, with 9 bases lining up with TRBD1. The CDR3 runs 15 residues. CDR1 and CDR2 (germline): SGHRS, YFSETQ. V lost 0 bases, J lost 7 bases, and 7 bases stayed unmatched. The CDR3 bases are TGCGCCAGCAGCTTGGAGGGACAGGGCCGGTCTGGCTACACCTTC. Translating it yields CASSLEGQGRSGYTF.

This clonotype was observed a handful of times. The V gene is TRBV20-1, the J gene TRBJ2-1, with no clear D. The CDR3 runs to 16 residues. Germline CDR1 and CDR2: DFQATT and SNEGSKA (reference sequence). V lost 4 bases and J lost 0, with 16 bases in between. In DNA form, the CDR3 reads TGCAGTGCTAATCCCGGAAATAGTCCCTCCTACAATGAGCAGTTCTTC. Residues: CSANPGNSPSYNEQFF.

At least ten counts were recorded for this clonotype. The V gene is TRBV7-2, the J gene TRBJ2-2, with unresolved D. Germline V CDR1 and CDR2: SGHTA, FQGNSA. The ends were cut back, 7 bases at V and 6 bases at J, with 15 bases in the middle. The CDR3 has 14 amino acids. The CDR3 DNA reads TGTGCCAGCACGCAACCCCGGCCTCCCGGGGAGCTGTTTTTT. This translates into CASTQPRPPGELFF.

This clonotype came up a few times. In nucleotides, the CDR3 is TGTGCCAGCAGCAACAGGGGGACCACCGTAGGATCCCTCCACTTT. Its translation: CASSNRGTTVGSLHF. The J gene is TRBJ1-6, the V gene TRBV6-1; 8 nucleotides line up with TRBD1. The trim removed 6 bases at V and 14 bases at J, leaving 15 bases unmatched. The CDR3 loop spans 15 amino acids. The V gene's germline CDR1 is MNHNS and CDR2 SASEGT.

The chain couples TRBV10-3 to TRBJ1-2, with 11 positions matching TRBD1. This CDR3 has 18 amino acids. V was clipped by 4 bases and J by 1 base; unmatched bases: 11. Germline CDR1 ENHRY, CDR2 SYGVKD. The CDR3 DNA follows: TGTGCCATCAGTGCCATCCGGGACAGGGGGACCGTTAACTATGGCTACACCTTC. Amino acid sequence: CAISAIRDRGTVNYGYTF.

This clonotype has a handful of counts. The J gene is TRBJ2-3, the V gene TRBV9; D gene unclear. With 0 bases removed from V and 4 bases from J, the gap between germline ends came to 9 bases. The CDR3 totals 14 residues. Germline V CDR1 and CDR2: SGDLS, YYNGEE. The CDR3 DNA sequence: TGTGCCAGCAGCGTAGATCAGTTTCCAGATACGCAGTATTTT. Amino acids: CASSVDQFPDTQYF.